A selection of T cell receptor beta chains follows, all from one sample in a study of cytomegalovirus exposure and HLA in healthy donors. Assay: immunoSEQ multiplex PCR; the TCRdb copy retains only in-frame clones and omits some. The sample lists about 180,000 clones, 70% to 85% occurring once. Specimen: PBMCs. The source is a middle-aged woman in good health and CMV-seronegative. CDR3s include the opening cysteine and the closing phenylalanine or tryptophan. D genes are given only for firm matches.

CDR3: CASSYGPGEQYF
D: NA
J: TRBJ2-7
V: TRBV27
length: 12

CDR3: CASSYYPQSTDTQYF
D: NA
J: TRBJ2-3
V: TRBV6-6
length: 15

CDR3: CASSVGGNGWNEQFF
D: NA
J: TRBJ2-1
V: TRBV9
length: 15

CDR3: CSSSSRFGGLDSPLHF
D: NA
J: TRBJ1-6
V: TRBV7-9
length: 16

CDR3: CASSINPGQRGLAASNEQFF
D: NA
J: TRBJ2-1
V: TRBV21-1
length: 20

CDR3: CATRSGGITEAFF
D: NA
J: TRBJ1-1
V: TRBV11-2
length: 13

CDR3: CAWSVGGRSSYNEQFF
D: NA
J: TRBJ2-1
V: TRBV30
length: 16

CDR3: CASSGPGQGFYGYTF
D: TRBD1
J: TRBJ1-2
V: TRBV9
length: 15

CDR3: CASSKLHPVADYNEQFF
D: NA
J: TRBJ2-1
V: TRBV21-1
length: 17

CDR3: CASGAGGDGNTIYF
D: NA
J: TRBJ1-3
V: TRBV5-1
length: 14

CDR3: CASSLTFRRRGLETQYF
D: NA
J: TRBJ2-5
V: TRBV5-8
length: 17

CDR3: CASSLRQGDQPQHF
D: TRBD1
J: TRBJ1-5
V: TRBV5-1
length: 14

CDR3: CASSIGGQGSYEQYF
D: TRBD1
J: TRBJ2-7
V: TRBV19
length: 15

CDR3: CATSRGTPTDTQYF
D: NA
J: TRBJ2-3
V: TRBV15
length: 14

CDR3: CSVASGRSDEQFF
D: TRBD2
J: TRBJ2-1
V: TRBV29-1
length: 13

CDR3: CASSYIAQGKNIQYF
D: NA
J: TRBJ2-4
V: TRBV5-4
length: 15

CDR3: CASSLVGRDNYGYTF
D: NA
J: TRBJ1-2
V: TRBV5-6
length: 15

CDR3: CASSFGQATYNSPLHF
D: TRBD1
J: TRBJ1-6
V: TRBV11-3
length: 16

CDR3: CASSANGFQETQYF
D: NA
J: TRBJ2-5
V: TRBV10-2
length: 14

CDR3: CASSLEGRGPPPSQQFRPLHF
D: NA
J: TRBJ1-6
V: TRBV27
length: 21

CDR3: CASRTGGTEAFF
D: TRBD1
J: TRBJ1-1
V: TRBV28
length: 12

CDR3: CASSLGQANTGELFF
D: TRBD1
J: TRBJ2-2
V: TRBV13
length: 15

CDR3: CARTGLATNEQFF
D: TRBD2
J: TRBJ2-1
V: TRBV2
length: 13

CDR3: CASSVQGSSYNEQFF
D: TRBD1
J: TRBJ2-1
V: TRBV7-3
length: 15

CDR3: CASSPTDRVYEQYF
D: TRBD1
J: NA
V: TRBV9
length: 14

CDR3: CASSLSGDEQFF
D: NA
J: TRBJ2-1
V: TRBV2
length: 12

CDR3: CASIITRSTDTQYF
D: NA
J: TRBJ2-3
V: TRBV6-6
length: 14

CDR3: CASSSGGQGTEQYF
D: TRBD1
J: TRBJ2-7
V: TRBV7-9
length: 14

CDR3: CASSLITSGRGTGELFF
D: TRBD2
J: TRBJ2-2
V: TRBV5-4
length: 17

CDR3: CASSIGTSGIYEQYF
D: TRBD2
J: TRBJ2-7
V: TRBV28
length: 15

CDR3: CASSSLRGRNYGYTF
D: NA
J: TRBJ1-2
V: TRBV11-2
length: 15

CDR3: CASSSGQPNQPQHF
D: TRBD1
J: TRBJ1-5
V: TRBV9
length: 14

CDR3: CASSMRAGGLKLTDTQYF
D: TRBD2
J: TRBJ2-3
V: TRBV7-2
length: 18

CDR3: CASSYSFPGLGGYTF
D: NA
J: TRBJ1-2
V: TRBV6-5
length: 15

CDR3: CASSLYRGTEAFF
D: NA
J: TRBJ1-1
V: TRBV5-1
length: 13

CDR3: CASSFRGDYTEAFF
D: NA
J: TRBJ1-1
V: TRBV5-4
length: 14

CDR3: CASRRDAPYEQYF
D: NA
J: TRBJ2-7
V: TRBV6-5
length: 13

CDR3: CASSPGSSGGVETQYF
D: NA
J: TRBJ2-5
V: TRBV5-1
length: 16

CDR3: CASSRRTRAPVF
D: TRBD2
J: TRBJ2-1
V: TRBV27
length: 12

CDR3: CASSLIWTGGWDEQFF
D: TRBD1
J: TRBJ2-1
V: TRBV5-5
length: 16

CDR3: CAWSLTGGGGAFF
D: TRBD1
J: TRBJ1-1
V: TRBV30
length: 13

CDR3: CSGGQGAGGEQFF
D: TRBD1
J: TRBJ2-1
V: TRBV29-1
length: 13

CDR3: CATRGGQGTSPQHF
D: TRBD1
J: TRBJ1-5
V: TRBV28
length: 14

CDR3: CASSGHRNTEAFF
D: NA
J: TRBJ1-1
V: TRBV6-6
length: 13

CDR3: CASSKGTGRRQPQHF
D: TRBD1
J: TRBJ1-5
V: TRBV6-1
length: 15

CDR3: CASSLAADYEQYF
D: NA
J: TRBJ2-7
V: TRBV5-1
length: 13

CDR3: CASSPGLAGAHEQFF
D: TRBD2
J: TRBJ2-1
V: TRBV7-3
length: 15

CDR3: CASSQGGTGLKAKNIQYF
D: TRBD1
J: TRBJ2-4
V: TRBV4-1
length: 18

CDR3: CASSYLQGLNTEAFF
D: NA
J: TRBJ1-1
V: TRBV6-5
length: 15

CDR3: CASSVGLAGYNEQFF
D: TRBD2
J: TRBJ2-1
V: TRBV9
length: 15

CDR3: CASSLSRGRPGNEQFF
D: NA
J: TRBJ2-1
V: TRBV27
length: 16

CDR3: CASSFGGQETQYF
D: TRBD2
J: TRBJ2-5
V: TRBV28
length: 13

CDR3: CASSFRAGDKRYNEQFF
D: TRBD2
J: TRBJ2-1
V: TRBV7-8
length: 17

CDR3: CASSSNRGGREQFF
D: TRBD1
J: TRBJ2-1
V: TRBV6-5
length: 14

CDR3: CASSAALLLAPGTGELFF
D: NA
J: TRBJ2-2
V: TRBV6-4
length: 18

CDR3: CASRELPDGDWEQYF
D: NA
J: TRBJ2-7
V: TRBV5-1
length: 15

CDR3: CASSPSRGGLETQYF
D: TRBD2
J: TRBJ2-5
V: TRBV5-1
length: 15

CDR3: CATAGDWDRPAYEQYF
D: TRBD1
J: TRBJ2-7
V: TRBV2
length: 16

CDR3: CASSEQPRGGPETQYF
D: TRBD2
J: TRBJ2-5
V: TRBV6-1
length: 16

CDR3: CASSALGASNSGNTIYF
D: NA
J: TRBJ1-3
V: TRBV9
length: 17